This T cell receptor (beta chain) was retrieved from a study of human T cells and chemical hapten exposure. The wider study: 0.01% DPC was applied to the upper back in patch tests, which were read at 6 days.

Time point given: pre-sensitization, week 0. Treatment described: therapeutic diphenylcyclopropenone sensitization with weekly scalp DPC. Regarding the study as a whole: Alopecia in the donors means their immune response may deviate from healthy people's.

As concerns this clonotype: Its antigen is as yet unknown.

CDR3 length: 11 amino acids. Germline V lookup: CDR1 SGHRS, CDR2 YFSETQ. Trimming left V 2 bases short and J 10 bases short, with 10 bases between. Authors' methods: Samples ranged from roughly 20,000 to 700,000 TCRs, with a median of 95,638. TCRdb ran MiXCR on the RACE reads and lists one entry per CDR3 protein. These V and J calls derive from TCRdb rather than the authors' analysis. The sample contains roughly 100,000 distinct CDR3 sequences, 10% to 15% of which appear only once. The chain joins TRBV5-1 to TRBJ2-7; D unclear. The sequencing used whole blood, collected in connection with sensitization to the hapten diphenylcyclopropenone (DPC). The origin of this receptor is a woman between 45 and 60 years old with alopecia areata. Some clones in this sample may be carry-over from other donors' samples. The CDR3 nucleotides are TGCGCCAGCAGCTTAGGTATAAAACAGTACTTC. Translating it yields CASSLGIKQYF.